This T cell receptor beta chain came from a study of beta chain features in type 1 diabetes. As for the study in general: Healthy donors, compared against patients, showed similar age, gender and cell yields. Study-wide results and limits: Shorter TCRB CDR3s, moderately but significantly so, marked every one of the four CD4+ subsets in Type 1 diabetes patients. When VDJ junctions were examined, type 1 diabetes patients showed fewer insertions and more deletions.

This clone was observed a handful of times. What it binds is not known. Sequencing targeted expressed TCRB transcripts, as all isolated RNA had been reverse transcribed. Sequencing used immunoSEQ multiplex PCR; TCRdb keeps in-frame clones, though not all of them. Of under 250,000 clones listed, around 13% were seen once; the top ten hold approximately 0.021%. CDR1 is MGHRA, CDR2 YSYEKL, per germline. This CDR3 region has 16 residues. V lost 3 bases, J lost 1 base, and 13 bases lay in between. Specimen: naive CD4+ T cells from blood. This receptor was obtained from a young man with type 1 diabetes. The V call is TRBV4-1, the J call TRBJ2-4, with D possibly TRBD2 on 6 matching bases. In DNA form, the CDR3 reads TGCGCCAGCAGCCATGTGACTAGGGACGCCAAAAACATTCAGTACTTC. This translates into CASSHVTRDAKNIQYF.